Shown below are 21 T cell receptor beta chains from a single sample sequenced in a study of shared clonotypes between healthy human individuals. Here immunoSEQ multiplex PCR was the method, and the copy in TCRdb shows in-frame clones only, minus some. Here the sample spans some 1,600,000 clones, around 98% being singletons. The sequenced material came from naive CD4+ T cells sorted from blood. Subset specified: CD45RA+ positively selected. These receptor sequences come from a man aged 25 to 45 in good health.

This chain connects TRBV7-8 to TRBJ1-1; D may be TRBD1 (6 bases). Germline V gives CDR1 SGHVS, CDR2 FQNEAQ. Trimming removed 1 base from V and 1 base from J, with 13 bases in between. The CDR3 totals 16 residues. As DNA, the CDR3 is TGTGCCAGCAGCTTAGTTGTTCGGACAGAGAACACTGAAGCTTTCTTT. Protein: CASSLVVRTENTEAFF.

In DNA form, the CDR3 reads TGCAGCGTCGTCGGGACAGCCTACGAGCAGTACTTC. It is translated as CSVVGTAYEQYF. V is TRBV29-1 and J is TRBJ2-7; 7 nucleotides match TRBD1. Germline V lookup: CDR1 SQVTM, CDR2 ANQGSEA. CDR3 size: 12 residues. Trimming cost V 6 bases and J 2 bases; bases outside gene matches: 4.

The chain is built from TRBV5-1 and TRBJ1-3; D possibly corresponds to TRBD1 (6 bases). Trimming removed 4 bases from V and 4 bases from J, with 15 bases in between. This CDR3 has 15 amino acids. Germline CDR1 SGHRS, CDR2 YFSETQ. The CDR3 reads CASSPGGAVGNTIYF. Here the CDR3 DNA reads TGCGCCAGCAGCCCTGGGGGGGCCGTCGGAAACACCATATATTTT.

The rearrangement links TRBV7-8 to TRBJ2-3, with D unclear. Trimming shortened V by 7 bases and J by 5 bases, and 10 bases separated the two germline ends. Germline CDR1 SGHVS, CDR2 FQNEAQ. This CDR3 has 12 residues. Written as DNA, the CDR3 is TGTGCCAGCACCAGACCAGTAGATACGCAGTATTTT. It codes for CASTRPVDTQYF.

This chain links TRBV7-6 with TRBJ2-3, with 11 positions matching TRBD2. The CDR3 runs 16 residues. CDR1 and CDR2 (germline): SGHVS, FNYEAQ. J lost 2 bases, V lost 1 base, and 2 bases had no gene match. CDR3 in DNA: TGTGCCAGCAGCTTAGGACTAGCGGGAAACACAGATACGCAGTATTTT. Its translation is CASSLGLAGNTDTQYF. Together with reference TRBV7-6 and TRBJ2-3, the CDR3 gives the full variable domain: GAGVSQSPRYKVTKRGQDVALRCDPISGHVSLYWYRQALGQGPEFLTYFNYEAQQDKSGLPNDRFSAERPEGSISTLTIQRTEQRDSAMYRCASSLGLAGNTDTQYFGPGTRLTVL.

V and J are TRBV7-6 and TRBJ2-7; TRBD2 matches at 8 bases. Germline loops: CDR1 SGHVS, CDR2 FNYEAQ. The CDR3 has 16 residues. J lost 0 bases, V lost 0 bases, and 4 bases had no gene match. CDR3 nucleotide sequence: TGTGCCAGCAGCTTAGCGGCTAGCGGGTCCTCCTACGAGCAGTACTTC. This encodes CASSLAASGSSYEQYF.

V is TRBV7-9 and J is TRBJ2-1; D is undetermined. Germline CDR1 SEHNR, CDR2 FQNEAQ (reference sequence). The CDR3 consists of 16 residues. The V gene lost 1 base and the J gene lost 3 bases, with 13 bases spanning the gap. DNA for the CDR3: TGTGCCAGCAGCTTAGTGGCAAAAGCGATCTACAATGAGCAGTTCTTC. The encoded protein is CASSLVAKAIYNEQFF.

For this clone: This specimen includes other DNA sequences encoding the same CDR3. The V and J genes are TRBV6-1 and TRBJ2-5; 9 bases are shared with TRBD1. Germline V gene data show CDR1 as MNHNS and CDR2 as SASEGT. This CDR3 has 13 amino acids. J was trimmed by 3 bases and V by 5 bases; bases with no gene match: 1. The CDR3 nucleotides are TGTGCCAGCAGTCGGGACAGGGAAGAGACCCAGTACTTC. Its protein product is CASSRDREETQYF.

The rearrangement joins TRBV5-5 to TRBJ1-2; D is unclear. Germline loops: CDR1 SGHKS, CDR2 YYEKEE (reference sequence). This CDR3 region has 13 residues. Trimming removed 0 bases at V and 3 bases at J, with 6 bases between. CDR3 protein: CASSLEVHYGYTF. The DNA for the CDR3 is TGTGCCAGCAGCTTGGAGGTCCACTATGGCTACACCTTC.

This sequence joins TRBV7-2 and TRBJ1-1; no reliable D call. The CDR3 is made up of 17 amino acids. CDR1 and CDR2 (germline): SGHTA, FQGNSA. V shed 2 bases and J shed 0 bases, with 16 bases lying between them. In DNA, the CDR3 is TGTGCCAGCAGCTTAAATGCTGTACAAACAATGAACACTGAAGCTTTCTTT. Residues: CASSLNAVQTMNTEAFF.

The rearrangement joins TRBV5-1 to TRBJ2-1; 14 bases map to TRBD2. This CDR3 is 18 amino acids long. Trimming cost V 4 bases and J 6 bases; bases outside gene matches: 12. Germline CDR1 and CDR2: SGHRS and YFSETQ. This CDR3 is CASSRGTSGSREGNEQFF. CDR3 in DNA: TGCGCCAGCAGCCGGGGGACTAGCGGGAGTCGGGAGGGCAATGAGCAGTTCTTC.

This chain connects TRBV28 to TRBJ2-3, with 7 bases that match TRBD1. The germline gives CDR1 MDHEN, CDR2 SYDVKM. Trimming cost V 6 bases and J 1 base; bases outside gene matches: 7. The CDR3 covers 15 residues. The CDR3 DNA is TGTGCCAGCAGAAAACAGGGGCTAGGCACAGATACGCAGTATTTT. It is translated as CASRKQGLGTDTQYF.

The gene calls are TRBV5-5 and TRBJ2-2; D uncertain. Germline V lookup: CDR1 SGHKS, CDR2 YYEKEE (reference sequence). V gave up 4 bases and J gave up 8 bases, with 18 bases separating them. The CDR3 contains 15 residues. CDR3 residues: CASSPDPTERGELFF. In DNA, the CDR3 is TGTGCCAGCAGCCCGGACCCTACGGAGAGAGGGGAGCTGTTTTTT. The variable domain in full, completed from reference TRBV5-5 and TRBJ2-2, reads DAGVTQSPTHLIKTRGQQVTLRCSPISGHKSVSWYQQVLGQGPQFIFQYYEKEERGRGNFPDRFSARQFPNYSSELNVNALLLGDSALYLCASSPDPTERGELFFGEGSRLTVL.

The DNA of the CDR3 is TGTGCCAGCAAGGGGGGGGCCCAAGAGACCCAGTACTTC. Amino acid sequence: CASKGGAQETQYF. The chain carries TRBV6-1 and TRBJ2-5; D may be TRBD2 (7 bases). Germline CDR1 and CDR2: MNHNS and SASEGT. The CDR3 totals 13 residues. The germline V and J ends were trimmed by 7 bases and 1 base, with 10 bases remaining between them.

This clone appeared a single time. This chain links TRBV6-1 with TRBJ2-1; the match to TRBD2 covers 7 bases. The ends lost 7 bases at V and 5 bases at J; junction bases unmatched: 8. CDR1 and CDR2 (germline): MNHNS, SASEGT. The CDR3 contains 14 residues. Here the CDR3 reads CASTFIGRNNEQFF. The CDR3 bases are TGTGCCAGCACTTTTATCGGGAGGAACAATGAGCAGTTCTTC.

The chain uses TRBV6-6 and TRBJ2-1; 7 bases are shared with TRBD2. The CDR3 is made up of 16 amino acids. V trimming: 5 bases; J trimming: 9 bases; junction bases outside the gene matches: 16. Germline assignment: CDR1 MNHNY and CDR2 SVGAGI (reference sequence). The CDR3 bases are TGTGCCAGCAGTACATCGCGGGAGCGGGGCTACGCTGAGCAGTTCTTC. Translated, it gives CASSTSRERGYAEQFF.

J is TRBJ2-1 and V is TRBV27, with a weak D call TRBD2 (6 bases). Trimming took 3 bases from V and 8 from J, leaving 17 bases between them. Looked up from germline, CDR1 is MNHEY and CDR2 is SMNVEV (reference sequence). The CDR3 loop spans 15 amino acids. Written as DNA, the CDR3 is TGTGCCAGCAGTTTTGGAGGGGAACTTTTCGATGAGCAGTTCTTC. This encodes CASSFGGELFDEQFF.

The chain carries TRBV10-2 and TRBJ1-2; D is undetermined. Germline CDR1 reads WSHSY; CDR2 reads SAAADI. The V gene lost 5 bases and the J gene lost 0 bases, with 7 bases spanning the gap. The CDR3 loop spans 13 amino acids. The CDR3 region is CASSYEANYGYTF. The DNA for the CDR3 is TGCGCCAGCAGTTACGAGGCTAACTATGGCTACACCTTC.

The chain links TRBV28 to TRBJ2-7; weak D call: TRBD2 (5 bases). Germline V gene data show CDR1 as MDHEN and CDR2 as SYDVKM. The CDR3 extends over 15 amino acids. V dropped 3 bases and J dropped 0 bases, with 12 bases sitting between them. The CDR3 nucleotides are TGTGCCAGCAGTTTGGTGAGGGCGGGCTCCTACGAGCAGTACTTC. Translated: CASSLVRAGSYEQYF.

The CDR3 loop reads CASSAHTEAFF. CDR3 nucleotide sequence: TGTGCCAGCAGTGCTCACACTGAAGCTTTCTTT. V gene TRBV6-1 combines with J gene TRBJ1-1, with unresolved D. V was shortened by 4 bases and J by 3 bases, with 3 bases between the two germline ends. The CDR3 is 11 residues long. CDR1 MNHNS and CDR2 SASEGT come from the germline V gene.

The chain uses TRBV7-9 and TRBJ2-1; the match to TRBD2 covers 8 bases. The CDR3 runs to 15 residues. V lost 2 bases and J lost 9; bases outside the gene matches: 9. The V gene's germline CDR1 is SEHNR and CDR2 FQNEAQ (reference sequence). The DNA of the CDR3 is TGTGCCAGCAGCTTACGGGAGCTCCGGGGGGGTGAGCAGTTCTTC. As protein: CASSLRELRGGEQFF.